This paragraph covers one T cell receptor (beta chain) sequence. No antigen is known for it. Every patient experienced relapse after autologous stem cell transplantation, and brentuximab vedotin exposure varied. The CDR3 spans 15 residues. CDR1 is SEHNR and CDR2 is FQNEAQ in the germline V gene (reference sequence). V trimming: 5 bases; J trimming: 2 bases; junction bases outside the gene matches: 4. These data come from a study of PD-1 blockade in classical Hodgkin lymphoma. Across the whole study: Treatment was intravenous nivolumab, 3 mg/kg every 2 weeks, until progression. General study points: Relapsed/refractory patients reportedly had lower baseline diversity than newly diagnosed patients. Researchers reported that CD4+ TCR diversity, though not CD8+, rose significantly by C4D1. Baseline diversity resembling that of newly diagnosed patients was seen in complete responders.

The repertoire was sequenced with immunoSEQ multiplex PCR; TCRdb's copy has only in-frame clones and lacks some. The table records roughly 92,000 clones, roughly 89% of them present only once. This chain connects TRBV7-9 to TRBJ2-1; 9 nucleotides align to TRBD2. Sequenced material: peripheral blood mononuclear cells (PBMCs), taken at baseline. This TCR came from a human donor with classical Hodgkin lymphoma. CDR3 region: CASSPPSGTYNEQFF. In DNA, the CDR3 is TGTGCCAGCAGCCCCCCTAGCGGGACCTACAATGAGCAGTTCTTC.